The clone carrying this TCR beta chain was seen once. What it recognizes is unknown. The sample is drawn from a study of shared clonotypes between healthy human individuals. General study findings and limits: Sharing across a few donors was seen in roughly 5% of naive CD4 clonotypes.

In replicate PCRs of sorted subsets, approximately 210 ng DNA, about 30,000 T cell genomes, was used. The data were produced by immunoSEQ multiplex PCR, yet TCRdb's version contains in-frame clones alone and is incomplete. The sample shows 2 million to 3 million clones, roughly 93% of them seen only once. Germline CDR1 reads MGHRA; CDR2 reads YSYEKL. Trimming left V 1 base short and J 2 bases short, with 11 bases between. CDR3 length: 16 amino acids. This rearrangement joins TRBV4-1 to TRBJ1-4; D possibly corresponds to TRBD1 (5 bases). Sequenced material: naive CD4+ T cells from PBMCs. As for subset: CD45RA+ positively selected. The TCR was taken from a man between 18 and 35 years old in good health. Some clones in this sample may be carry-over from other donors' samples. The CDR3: CASSQAGGGTNEKLFF. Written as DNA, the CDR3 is TGCGCCAGCAGCCAAGCCGGGGGAGGCACTAATGAAAAACTGTTTTTT.